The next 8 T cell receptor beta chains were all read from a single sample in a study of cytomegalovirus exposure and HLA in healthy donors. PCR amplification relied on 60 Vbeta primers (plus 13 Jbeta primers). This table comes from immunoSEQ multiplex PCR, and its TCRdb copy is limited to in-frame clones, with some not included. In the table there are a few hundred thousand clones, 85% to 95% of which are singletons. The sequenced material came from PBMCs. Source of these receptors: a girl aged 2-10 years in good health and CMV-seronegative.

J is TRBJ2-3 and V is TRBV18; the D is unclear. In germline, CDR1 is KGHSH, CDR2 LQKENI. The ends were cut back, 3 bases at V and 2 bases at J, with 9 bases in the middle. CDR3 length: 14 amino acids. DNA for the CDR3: TGTGCCAGCTCACCCGCAGGCTCCACAGATACGCAGTATTTT. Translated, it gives CASSPAGSTDTQYF.

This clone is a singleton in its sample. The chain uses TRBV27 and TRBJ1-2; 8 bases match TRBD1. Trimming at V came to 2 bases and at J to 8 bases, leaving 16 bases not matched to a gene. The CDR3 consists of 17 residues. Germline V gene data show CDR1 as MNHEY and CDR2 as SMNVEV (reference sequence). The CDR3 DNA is TGTGCCAGCAGTTTACTTTCCGGGACAGGCTTAAATCGGGGCTACACCTTC. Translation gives CASSLLSGTGLNRGYTF.

This chain's CDR3 is CAISGGEGRGPDEQYF. For the CDR3, the DNA is TGTGCCATCAGTGGAGGGGAGGGCAGGGGGCCCGACGAGCAGTACTTC. The V call is TRBV10-3, the J call TRBJ2-7, with D perhaps matching TRBD1 (8 bases). V lost 4 bases and J lost 5, with 21 bases in between. The germline gives CDR1 ENHRY, CDR2 SYGVKD. The CDR3 runs 16 residues.

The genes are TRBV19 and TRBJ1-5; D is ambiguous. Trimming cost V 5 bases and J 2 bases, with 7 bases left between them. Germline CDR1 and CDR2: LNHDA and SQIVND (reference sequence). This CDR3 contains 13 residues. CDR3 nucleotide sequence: TGTGCCAGTAGTTTCGGGGGCAATCAGCCCCAGCATTTT. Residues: CASSFGGNQPQHF.

The CDR3: CASSPRMETYEQYF. Written as DNA, the CDR3 is TGTGCCAGCTCACCACGTATGGAGACCTACGAGCAGTACTTC. V is TRBV18 and J is TRBJ2-7; unclear D gene. Germline assignment: CDR1 KGHSH and CDR2 LQKENI. The CDR3 sequence is 14 residues long. V was trimmed by 1 base and J by 2 bases, leaving 9 bases between them.

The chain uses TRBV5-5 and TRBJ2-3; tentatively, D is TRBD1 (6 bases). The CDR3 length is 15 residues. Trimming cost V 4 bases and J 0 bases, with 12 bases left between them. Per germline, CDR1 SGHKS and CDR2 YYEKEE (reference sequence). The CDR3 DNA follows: TGTGCCAGCAGCCGGACAGCCACTAGCACAGATACGCAGTATTTT. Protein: CASSRTATSTDTQYF.

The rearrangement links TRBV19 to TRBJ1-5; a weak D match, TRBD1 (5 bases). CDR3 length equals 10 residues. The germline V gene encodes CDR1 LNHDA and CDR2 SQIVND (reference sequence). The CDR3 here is CPGRRQPQHF. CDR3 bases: TGTCCAGGGAGGAGGCAGCCCCAGCATTTT.

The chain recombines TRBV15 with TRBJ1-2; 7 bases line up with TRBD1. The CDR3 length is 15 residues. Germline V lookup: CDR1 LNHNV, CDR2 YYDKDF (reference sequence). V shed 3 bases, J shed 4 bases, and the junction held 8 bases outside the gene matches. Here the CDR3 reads CATSSSTGTVYGYTF. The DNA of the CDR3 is TGTGCCACCAGCAGCTCAACCGGGACAGTCTATGGCTACACCTTC.